This entry lists 20 T cell receptor beta chains sequenced from one sample in a study of shared T cell receptors in the human thymus. Using immunoSEQ multiplex PCR, the repertoire was profiled, and TCRdb retains in-frame clones only, with some absent. The sample shows about 660,000 clones, around 89% of them seen only once. Another study also made use of these data, one on human thymus T cells.

Sequencing was performed on thymocytes. The source is a boy less than two years old with a congenital heart defect.

This clone appeared a single time. V gene TRBV11-3 combines with J gene TRBJ2-5, with D hard to call. The germline CDR1 and CDR2 sequences are SGHNT and YENEEA. The CDR3 extends over 14 amino acids. V was trimmed by 5 bases and J by 5 bases, leaving 15 bases between them. DNA for the CDR3: TGTGCCAGCAGCACGAACCAATGGAGCGAGACCCAGTACTTC. Translated: CASSTNQWSETQYF. Using reference TRBV11-3 and TRBJ2-5 for the parts outside the CDR3, the full variable domain is EAGVVQSPRYKIIEKKQPVAFWCNPISGHNTLYWYLQNLGQGPELLIRYENEEAVDDSQLPKDRFSAERLKGVDSTLKIQPAELGDSAVYLCASSTNQWSETQYFGPGTRLLVL.

This clone was found a few times. The CDR3: CASSPLRADPNTGELFF. In DNA form, the CDR3 reads TGCGCCAGCAGCCCACTAAGAGCAGATCCGAACACCGGGGAGCTGTTTTTT. V and J are TRBV4-3 and TRBJ2-2, with D hard to call. The CDR3 has 17 residues. Trimming cost V 4 bases and J 0 bases, with 15 bases left between them. The germline V gene encodes CDR1 LGHNA and CDR2 YSLEER.

This chain connects TRBV18 to TRBJ2-1; no clear D gene. The CDR3 covers 15 residues. Trimming stripped 2 bases from V and 0 bases from J, with 8 bases between. Germline V gene sequence: CDR1 KGHSH, CDR2 LQKENI. The CDR3 sequence: CASSPMMSSYNEQFF. CDR3 in DNA: TGTGCCAGCTCACCAATGATGAGCTCCTACAATGAGCAGTTCTTC.

CDR3 amino acids: CASSSSGREIVYEQYF. Here the CDR3 DNA reads TGTGCCAGCAGCTCTAGCGGGAGAGAGATTGTCTACGAGCAGTACTTC. The chain is built from TRBV11-3 and TRBJ2-7, with 10 bases identical to TRBD2. The CDR3 loop spans 16 amino acids. The V segment lost 4 bases and the J segment 3 bases; nucleotides outside the gene matches: 9. Germline V gene sequence: CDR1 SGHNT, CDR2 YENEEA.

This chain joins TRBV4-1 and TRBJ2-3, with a weak D call TRBD2 (5 bases). CDR3 length: 14 residues. V was trimmed by 0 bases and J by 3 bases, leaving 7 bases between them. Germline assignment: CDR1 MGHRA and CDR2 YSYEKL. The CDR3 loop reads CASSQDRGTDTQYF. The CDR3 DNA reads TGCGCCAGCAGCCAAGATCGAGGGACAGATACGCAGTATTTT.

The chain links TRBV5-8 to TRBJ2-7; 10 bases are shared with TRBD1. Losses at the gene ends were 1 base for V and 5 bases for J; bases not matched to a gene: 6. Germline V gene data show CDR1 as SGHTS and CDR2 as YDEGEE. This CDR3 has 15 residues. DNA for the CDR3: TGTGCCAGCAGCTTGTGGGACAGGGGATTCGACGAGCAGTACTTC. Translation gives CASSLWDRGFDEQYF.

The chain has TRBV6-5 and TRBJ1-1; D is perhaps TRBD1 (5 bases). V lost 0 bases, J lost 0 bases, and 8 bases lay in between. Germline V gives CDR1 MNHEY, CDR2 SVGAGI. CDR3 length equals 15 residues. CDR3: CASSYSPGMNTEAFF. Written as DNA, the CDR3 is TGTGCCAGCAGTTACTCCCCAGGGATGAACACTGAAGCTTTCTTT.

This chain connects TRBV4-3 to TRBJ2-7; the match to TRBD2 covers 12 bases. This CDR3 comprises 16 residues. Germline V gene data show CDR1 as LGHNA and CDR2 as YSLEER. Trimming at V came to 0 bases and at J to 1 base, leaving 1 base not matched to a gene. The CDR3 DNA is TGCGCCAGCAGCCAAGAACTAGCGGGGGGTTCCTACGAGCAGTACTTC. Its translation: CASSQELAGGSYEQYF.

The chain carries TRBV27 and TRBJ2-7; D unclear. V was clipped by 6 bases and J by 4 bases, with 10 bases between them. This CDR3 region has 12 residues. CDR1 is MNHEY and CDR2 is SMNVEV in the germline V gene (reference sequence). The CDR3 region is CASSSLIYEQYF. Written as DNA, the CDR3 is TGTGCCAGCAGCTCCCTAATTTACGAGCAGTACTTC.

In this sample, this clone turned up once. The chain recombines TRBV27 with TRBJ1-2; tentative D call: TRBD1 (5 bases). Germline lookup yields CDR1 MNHEY and CDR2 SMNVEV (reference sequence). Trimming pared 5 bases from V and 2 bases from J, leaving 21 bases between. This CDR3 has 17 residues. As DNA, the CDR3 is TGTGCCAGCAGTCCTATACCCCCTGCGACAGCAAACTATGGCTACACCTTC. Residues: CASSPIPPATANYGYTF.

This chain joins TRBV5-6 and TRBJ2-3; D possibly corresponds to TRBD2 (6 bases). This CDR3 region has 16 residues. The V gene lost 1 base and the J gene lost 2 bases, with 14 bases spanning the gap. CDR1 and CDR2 (germline): SGHDT, YYEEEE. CDR3 in amino acids: CASSLLAAINTDTQYF. CDR3 sequence (DNA): TGTGCCAGCAGCTTGTTAGCGGCCATAAACACAGATACGCAGTATTTT.

The rearrangement joins TRBV7-8 to TRBJ2-7; D might be TRBD1 (6 bases). This CDR3 comprises 15 residues. V lost 5 bases, J lost 3 bases, and 17 bases lay in between. The V gene's germline CDR1 is SGHVS and CDR2 FQNEAQ. CDR3 sequence: CASSPGAGMNYEQYF. The CDR3 nucleotides are TGTGCCAGCAGCCCAGGGGCAGGGATGAACTACGAGCAGTACTTC.

The chain has TRBV10-3 and TRBJ1-2, with 7 nucleotides matching TRBD1. The V gene's germline CDR1 is ENHRY and CDR2 SYGVKD. V shed 5 bases, J shed 3 bases, and the junction held 21 bases outside the gene matches. The CDR3 runs 19 residues. Written as DNA, the CDR3 is TGTGCCATCAGTCGCACCTCGGACAGGAAGGCGATAGGATACTATGGCTACACCTTC. It codes for CAISRTSDRKAIGYYGYTF.

The chain is built from TRBV7-9 and TRBJ2-4, with unresolved D. In germline, CDR1 is SEHNR, CDR2 FQNEAQ (reference sequence). V lost 4 bases to trimming and J lost 8 bases, with 12 bases between them. CDR3 length: 13 amino acids. CDR3 DNA sequence: TGTGCCAGCAGCTCCTACCCGGTACACATTCAGTACTTC. Its translation is CASSSYPVHIQYF.

The chain recombines TRBV9 with TRBJ2-1; TRBD2 agrees at 8 bases. The V and J ends lost 4 bases and 0 bases, in that order; junction bases with no gene match: 15. This CDR3 is 19 amino acids long. CDR1 and CDR2 (germline): SGDLS, YYNGEE. The CDR3 spells CASSPFTSGGRSSYNEQFF. The DNA of the CDR3 is TGTGCCAGCAGCCCTTTTACTAGCGGAGGTAGGAGCTCCTACAATGAGCAGTTCTTC.

The rearrangement joins TRBV19 to TRBJ2-7; perhaps TRBD1 as D (5 bases). The CDR3 has 18 residues. The V end lost 4 bases, the J end lost 0 bases, and 22 bases lay between the germline ends. The V gene's germline CDR1 is LNHDA and CDR2 SQIVND (reference sequence). CDR3 coding DNA: TGTGCCAGTAGTACCCAACACTCCGCTACAGGTATCTCCTACGAGCAGTACTTC. It encodes CASSTQHSATGISYEQYF.

This clone turned up a few times. The rearrangement joins TRBV4-1 to TRBJ1-2, with D tentatively TRBD1 (6 bases). CDR1 is MGHRA and CDR2 is YSYEKL in the germline V gene. V lost 3 bases, J lost 8 bases, and 13 bases lay in between. This CDR3 region has 13 residues. The CDR3 region has the DNA TGCGCCAGCAGCCAGGTTCAGGGGTGCGGCTACACCTTC. This translates into CASSQVQGCGYTF.

This clone has just one count. The V call is TRBV6-6, the J call TRBJ1-5; D gene ambiguous. V lost 6 bases and J 6 bases, leaving 15 bases between the germline ends. The V gene's germline CDR1 is MNHNY and CDR2 SVGAGI (reference sequence). The CDR3 covers 14 residues. The CDR3 sequence: CASSKGDVGQPQHF. CDR3 nucleotide sequence: TGTGCCAGCAGCAAGGGAGATGTAGGTCAGCCCCAGCATTTT.

This sequence joins TRBV2 and TRBJ2-1; 8 bases fit TRBD2. This CDR3 is built from 16 residues. J gave up 9 bases and V 2 bases, and 12 bases lay outside the gene matches. Germline V gene data show CDR1 as SNHLY and CDR2 as FYNNEI. CDR3 loop: CASSERSSGSFCEQFF. CDR3 DNA: TGTGCCAGCAGTGAAAGGTCCAGCGGGAGTTTTTGTGAGCAGTTCTTC. Looking up the rest from reference TRBV2 and TRBJ2-1 gives the full variable domain: EPEVTQTPSHQVTQMGQEVILRCVPISNHLYFYWYRQILGQKVEFLVSFYNNEISEKSEIFDDQFSVERPDGSNFTLKIRSTKLEDSAMYFCASSERSSGSFCEQFFGPGTRLTVL.

This rearrangement joins TRBV7-9 to TRBJ1-2, with 8 bases identical to TRBD1. The V and J ends lost 5 bases and 3 bases, in that order; junction bases with no gene match: 5. The CDR3 extends over 14 amino acids. CDR1 and CDR2 from the germline V gene are SEHNR and FQNEAQ (reference sequence). CDR3: CASSVTGADYGYTF. The CDR3 nucleotides are TGTGCCAGCAGCGTGACAGGGGCCGACTATGGCTACACCTTC.